This T cell receptor beta chain derives from a study of OX40 agonist ivuxolimab in advanced cancers. For the study at large: Patients were given ivuxolimab, an antibody that agonizes OX40 (CD134). All patients had ivuxolimab intravenously every 2 weeks at 0.01 to 10 mg/kg.

Remarks on this clone: The antigen is undetermined.

Overall study findings and caveats: CD4+ T cells averaged fewer expanded clones than CD8+ T cells. There were also nonresponders showing low normalized T-cell clonal expansion.

Clones were sequenced by immunoSEQ multiplex PCR, and TCRdb holds only the in-frame ones, with some missing. The table includes approximately 61,000 clones, roughly 90% detected once. Germline lookup yields CDR1 KGHSH and CDR2 LQKENI. The CDR3 contains 16 residues. The V gene lost 2 bases and the J gene lost 2 bases, with 15 bases spanning the gap. Sequences were derived from CD4+ or CD8+ T cells sorted from blood, sampled in a trial of the OX40 agonist ivuxolimab. This rearrangement joins TRBV18 to TRBJ1-1; D not resolved. The sequence came from an adult with an advanced solid tumor such as melanoma, head and neck, liver or kidney cancer. In DNA form, the CDR3 reads TGTGCCAGCTCACCATTCGCGGAGGGCGAAAACACTGAAGCTTTCTTT. Protein product: CASSPFAEGENTEAFF.